These T cell receptor beta chains were read from a single sample in a study of response to subunit inactivated influenza vaccine. TCRdb reprocessed the RT-PCR reads with MiXCR, giving one entry per CDR3 protein. The sample contains around 480,000 distinct CDR3 sequences, around 9.9% of which appear only once. Sample: PBMCs from blood, taken 40 to 50 days after vaccination. The receptors shown here come from a man over 45 who received an inactivated influenza vaccine. Each CDR3 is given with its conserved first and last residue. Fields, in order: V gene, CDR3 length, D gene, J gene, CDR3 protein. A D gene is named only where the DNA matches it firmly.

TRBV7-6	13	.	TRBJ2-1	CASRRGPGGEQFF
TRBV10-3	15	.	TRBJ2-7	CAISDKREGLYEQYF
TRBV3-1	16	.	TRBJ1-2	CASSQDTLGDTYGYTF
TRBV29-1	16	.	TRBJ1-2	CSVVGGPSVIPYGYTF
TRBV24-1	12	.	TRBJ2-3	CATSLTGDTQYF
TRBV29-1	12	TRBD1	TRBJ2-2	CSVRQGDGELFF
TRBV7-2	14	.	TRBJ2-7	CASSLAGQIYEQYF
TRBV5-1	14	TRBD1	TRBJ2-2	CASSRDRAAGELFF
TRBV4-1	15	.	TRBJ1-1	CASSQQGRMNTEAFF
TRBV7-2	14	TRBD2	TRBJ2-7	CASSSQAGGPEQYF
TRBV18	14	TRBD1	TRBJ2-1	CASSPGQMSNEQFF
TRBV4-1	15	TRBD1	TRBJ1-1	CASSHPGTGDTEAFF
TRBV25-1	17	.	TRBJ2-1	CASSDGPAWGSYNEQFF
TRBV19	14	.	TRBJ1-1	CASSMIGMNTEAFF
TRBV2	16	.	TRBJ2-1	CASSPILAFSDNEQFF